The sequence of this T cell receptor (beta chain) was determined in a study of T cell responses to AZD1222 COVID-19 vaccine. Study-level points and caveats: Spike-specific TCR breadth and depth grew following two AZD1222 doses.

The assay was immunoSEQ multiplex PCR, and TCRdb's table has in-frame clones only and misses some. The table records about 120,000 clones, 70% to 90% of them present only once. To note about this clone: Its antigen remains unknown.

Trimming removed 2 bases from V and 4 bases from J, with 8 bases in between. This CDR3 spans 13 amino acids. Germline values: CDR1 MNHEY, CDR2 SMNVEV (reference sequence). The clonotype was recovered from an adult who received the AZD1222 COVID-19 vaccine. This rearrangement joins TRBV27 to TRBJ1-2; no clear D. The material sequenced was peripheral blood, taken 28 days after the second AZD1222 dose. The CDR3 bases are TGTGCCAGCAGTTTAGTGGGCTTCTATGGCTACACCTTC. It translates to CASSLVGFYGYTF.